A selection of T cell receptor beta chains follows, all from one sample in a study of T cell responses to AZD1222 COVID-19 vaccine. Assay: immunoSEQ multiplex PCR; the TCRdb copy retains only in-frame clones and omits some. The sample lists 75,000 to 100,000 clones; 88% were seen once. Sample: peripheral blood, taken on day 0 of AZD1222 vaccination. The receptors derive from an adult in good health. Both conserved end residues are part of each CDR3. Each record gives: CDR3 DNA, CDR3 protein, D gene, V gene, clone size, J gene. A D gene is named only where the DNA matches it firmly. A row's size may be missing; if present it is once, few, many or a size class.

TGTGCCAGCAGTTACCCGGGAGTTTCCCCCAGTTCTGGTGAGCAGTTCTTC CASSYPGVSPSSGEQFF NA TRBV6-7 NA TRBJ2-1
TGTGCCACCCTAAGACTTAAGAATGGCTACACCTTC CATLRLKNGYTF NA TRBV7-2 NA TRBJ1-2
TGTGCCAGCAGCCAAGCTAGCGGAGGCGGAACCGGGGAGCTGTTTTTT CASSQASGGGTGELFF TRBD2 TRBV4-2 NA TRBJ2-2
TGTGCCAGCAGCCCGGCGCCCGGCGGGGAGCAGTACTTC CASSPAPGGEQYF NA TRBV11-3 NA TRBJ2-7
TGTGCCAGCAGTTCACAGTCCGGGGGGCGGGAAAACACCATATATTTT CASSSQSGGRENTIYF NA TRBV28 NA TRBJ1-3
TGTGCCAGTAGGACTTTGATCACTACAGGGTCAGGGGGCTCTGGGGCCAACGTCCTGACTTTC CASRTLITTGSGGSGANVLTF TRBD1 TRBV19 NA TRBJ2-6
TGTGCCAGCAGCGTAGGGGTCGGGTCCAACACCGGGGAGCTGTTTTTT CASSVGVGSNTGELFF NA TRBV9 NA TRBJ2-2
TGTGCCTGGGAGAGCTCTGGAAACACCATATATTTT CAWESSGNTIYF NA TRBV30 NA TRBJ1-3
TGTGCCAGCAGTGAACACCTTTTGACAGGGGCGGTGAACACTGAAGCTTTCTTT CASSEHLLTGAVNTEAFF TRBD1 TRBV6-1 NA TRBJ1-1
TGTGCCAGCAGTTACGAGGGGGGAGGCGGCTACACCTTC CASSYEGGGGYTF NA TRBV6-5 few TRBJ1-2
TGTGCCAGCAGTTCTCCGGCATCCAGTGCCTACGAGCAGTACTTC CASSSPASSAYEQYF NA TRBV28 NA TRBJ2-7
TGTGCTGTTGGACTTGGGGGCGGCTCACCCCTCCACTTT CAVGLGGGSPLHF NA TRBV30 NA TRBJ1-6
TGCGCCAGCAGCTGGACAGGGGCATCCTATGGCTACACCTTC CASSWTGASYGYTF TRBD1 TRBV5-1 NA TRBJ1-2
TGTGCCAGCTCACCACCGTCTCGGCGGGGCTCCTACAATGAGCAGTTCTTC CASSPPSRRGSYNEQFF NA TRBV18 NA TRBJ2-1
TGTGCCAGCAGCCAAGAAAGAGTTAGGGCCGGGGAGCTGTTTTTT CASSQERVRAGELFF NA TRBV14 NA TRBJ2-2
TGTGCCAGTAGTACGGGACAGGAAGTATACAATGAGCAGTTCTTC CASSTGQEVYNEQFF TRBD1 TRBV19 NA TRBJ2-1
TGTGCCAGCTCACCGATGGAGAACACTGAAGCTTTCTTT CASSPMENTEAFF NA TRBV18 NA TRBJ1-1
TGTGCCATCGGTGGGGGGGAGACAGGGACCGGCGGCAAGCAGTACTTC CAIGGGETGTGGKQYF NA TRBV10-3 NA TRBJ2-7
TGTGCCAGCAGCTTAGAGAGGGGGCGCATGGACGAGCAGTACTTC CASSLERGRMDEQYF TRBD1 TRBV7-6 few TRBJ2-7
TGTGCCAGCAGTGCCGGGGTACGAGCTTTCTTT CASSAGVRAFF NA TRBV25-1 once TRBJ1-1
TGTGCCAGCAGTCCCAGCGGGCGTTACGAGCAGTACTTC CASSPSGRYEQYF NA TRBV28 NA TRBJ2-7
TGCGCCAGCAGCTCGGCGGGGGGAGCTAACTATGGCTACACCTTC CASSSAGGANYGYTF NA TRBV5-1 NA TRBJ1-2
TGTGCCAGCTCACCACTTGGGAATGAGCAGTTCTTC CASSPLGNEQFF NA TRBV18 once TRBJ2-1
TGCGCCAGCAGCCCGAGTATGGGCACCGGGGAGCTGTTTTTT CASSPSMGTGELFF NA TRBV5-1 NA TRBJ2-2
TGTGCCAGCAGTTCGCGCAGACTCATGAACACTGAAGCTTTCTTT CASSSRRLMNTEAFF NA TRBV28 few TRBJ1-1
TGTGCCAGCAGTCTAGGACCGAACACCGGGGAGCTGTTTTTT CASSLGPNTGELFF NA TRBV27 NA TRBJ2-2
TGTGCCATCGGGACTAGCACAGATACGCAGTATTTT CAIGTSTDTQYF NA TRBV10-3 NA TRBJ2-3
TGTGCCAGCAGTCTTTCAGGGGGCGGTCATTGGCATTTT CASSLSGGGHWHF TRBD1 TRBV12-3/TRBV12-4 once TRBJ1-5
TGTGCCAGCAGCTTAAGGAATCCGGGACTAGCGGGGGGCTACGAGCAGTACTTC CASSLRNPGLAGGYEQYF TRBD2 TRBV7-9 NA TRBJ2-7
TGTGCCAGCAGCCCCACAGGGATGGAGACCCAGTACTTC CASSPTGMETQYF NA TRBV14 NA TRBJ2-5
TGTGCCAGCAGCCCAGGACATGCTAGCACAGATACGCAGTATTTT CASSPGHASTDTQYF NA TRBV7-3 NA TRBJ2-3
TGTGCCAGCAGCCCTCAGGGGAGGAACACTGAAGCTTTCTTT CASSPQGRNTEAFF NA TRBV6-2/TRBV6-3 NA TRBJ1-1
TGTGCCAGCAGTGAGCAAAGTATTAGCAATCAGCCCCAGCATTTT CASSEQSISNQPQHF NA TRBV2 NA TRBJ1-5
TGTGCCAGCAGTGAAGCGCTTTTTCGGCGGGAGAAGAACGAGCAGTACTTC CASSEALFRREKNEQYF TRBD2 TRBV2 once TRBJ2-7
TGTGCCAGCAGCTTGCGACAGGGGGGAGCTAGCGGGTTCGGTGAGCAGTTCTTC CASSLRQGGASGFGEQFF NA TRBV5-4 NA TRBJ2-1
TGTGCCAGCTCACCACCGGCAGGGGGAAACTACGAGCAGTACTTC CASSPPAGGNYEQYF TRBD1 TRBV18 NA TRBJ2-7
TGTGCCAGCAGCTCCTCGGGCAGGTCCTACAATGAGCAGTTCTTC CASSSSGRSYNEQFF NA TRBV11-3 NA TRBJ2-1
TGTGCCAGCAGTTTGTTGACTAGCGGATCCCAAGAGACCCAGTACTTC CASSLLTSGSQETQYF TRBD2 TRBV28 NA TRBJ2-5
TGTGCCAGTACCTCAGGAGGCAGGCGGCTCGGGGAGCTGTTTTTT CASTSGGRRLGELFF NA TRBV19 NA TRBJ2-2
TGTGCCAGCAGCTTAGTTGGCGGGGGAGCCTACGAGCAGTACTTC CASSLVGGGAYEQYF TRBD2 TRBV11-1 NA TRBJ2-7
TGTGCCAGCAGCTTGGTCGTGGGGGGTTACAATGAGCAGTTCTTC CASSLVVGGYNEQFF NA TRBV7-9 NA TRBJ2-1
TGTGCCAGCAGTCCCGACCGAGCGGGAGGTCAAGAGACCCAGTACTTC CASSPDRAGGQETQYF TRBD2 TRBV6-6 NA TRBJ2-5
TGTGCCAGCAGCTTGGGCACTGACTCTGGAAACACCATATATTTT CASSLGTDSGNTIYF NA TRBV5-4 NA TRBJ1-3
TGCGCCAGCAGTGTCCGACAGAGCACAGATACGCAGTATTTT CASSVRQSTDTQYF NA TRBV10-2 NA TRBJ2-3
TGTGCCAGCAACGGATATCGAGCTAACTATGGCTACACCTTC CASNGYRANYGYTF NA TRBV5-6 NA TRBJ1-2
TGTGCCAGCAGTCTAGCGGCCTCTGGGGCCAACGTCCTGACTTTC CASSLAASGANVLTF TRBD2 TRBV28 once TRBJ2-6
TGTGCCAGCAGTGATACGCTAGCGGGAGGGCCTAGGGAGCAGTACTTC CASSDTLAGGPREQYF TRBD2 TRBV2 NA TRBJ2-7
TGCGCCAGCAGTGAGTCGGGCGCCTCTAGATACAATGAGCAGTTCTTC CASSESGASRYNEQFF NA TRBV10-1 NA TRBJ2-1
TGTGCCAGCAGTTTCCCAGGGAACACTGAAGCTTTCTTT CASSFPGNTEAFF NA TRBV12-3/TRBV12-4 NA TRBJ1-1
TGTGCCAGCAGTTACTCTAGCGGGAGCTCCTACGAGCAGTACTTC CASSYSSGSSYEQYF TRBD2 TRBV6-5 NA TRBJ2-7
TGTGCCAGCAGTTTTCAGGGTGGGTCTGGAAACACCATATATTTT CASSFQGGSGNTIYF NA TRBV27 NA TRBJ1-3
TGTGCCAGCAGTTATGGTAGGGATACCTACGAGCAGTACTTC CASSYGRDTYEQYF NA TRBV6-5 NA TRBJ2-7
TGCGCCAGCAGTGAGGGGGGAAGTGATGAAAAACTGTTTTTT CASSEGGSDEKLFF NA TRBV10-1 NA TRBJ1-4
TGTGCCAGCAGTTTAAGGGCTAGCGGGAGGTCCCCTACAGCCAAAAACATTCAGTACTTC CASSLRASGRSPTAKNIQYF TRBD2 TRBV27 NA TRBJ2-4
TGTGCCAGTAGTATCGGAACAGGCCTCGAGGGGGCTAATGAAAAACTGTTTTTT CASSIGTGLEGANEKLFF NA TRBV19 NA TRBJ1-4
TGTGCCAGTAGTTCGGACACGAGCTACGAGCAGTACTTC CASSSDTSYEQYF NA TRBV19 NA TRBJ2-7
TGTGCCAGCAGCCCCTTACGGGGGGCGCATGGCTACACCTTC CASSPLRGAHGYTF NA TRBV7-9 NA TRBJ1-2